The 13 T cell receptor beta chains below come from one sample, sequenced in a study of blood T cell repertoires in COVID-19. Profiling relied on immunoSEQ multiplex PCR, and the TCRdb table lists in-frame clones only, not all of them. The sample has about 240,000 clones; approximately 90% are singletons. Source material: PBMCs or T cells enriched from blood (not recorded which). All receptors derive from a woman aged 30 to 39 who had recovered from COVID-19.

CDR3 loop: CASSYSRGIGQPQHF. CDR3 nucleotide sequence: TGTGCCAGCAGTTACTCGCGGGGGATCGGTCAGCCCCAGCATTTT. The gene calls are TRBV6-5 and TRBJ1-5; D perhaps matches TRBD1 (5 bases). CDR1 and CDR2 from the germline V gene are MNHEY and SVGAGI. There are 15 residues in the CDR3. The ends were cut back, 0 bases at V and 6 bases at J, with 12 bases in the middle.

V and J are TRBV7-3 and TRBJ2-2, with D perhaps TRBD2 (5 bases). The CDR3 has 17 amino acids. Trimming removed 5 bases at V and 1 base at J, with 17 bases between. Germline CDR1 SGHTA, CDR2 FQGTGA. The CDR3 DNA sequence: TGTGCCAGCAGCCTATTCGGCGGACTGGGGAACACCGGGGAGCTGTTTTTT. Translation gives CASSLFGGLGNTGELFF.

V and J are TRBV6-4 and TRBJ2-1, with 7 positions matching TRBD2. The CDR3 consists of 15 residues. After removal of 4 bases from V and 7 bases from J, the junction contained 10 bases not matched to a gene. From germline, CDR1 is MRHNA and CDR2 SNTAGT. CDR3: CASSAGGSAGNEQFF. The CDR3 DNA follows: TGTGCCAGCAGTGCTGGCGGGAGTGCTGGGAATGAGCAGTTCTTC.

The V gene is TRBV27, the J gene TRBJ1-1; maybe TRBD1 (5 bases). The CDR3 contains 14 residues. Trimming took 3 bases from V and 3 from J, leaving 11 bases between them. CDR1 MNHEY and CDR2 SMNVEV come from the germline V gene (reference sequence). This chain's CDR3 is CASSFWGGDTEAFF. In nucleotides, the CDR3 is TGTGCCAGCAGTTTTTGGGGAGGGGACACTGAAGCTTTCTTT.

This chain joins TRBV19 and TRBJ1-2; tentatively, D is TRBD1 (5 bases). This CDR3 has 13 residues. Germline CDR1 and CDR2: LNHDA and SQIVND (reference sequence). V lost 4 bases, J lost 4 bases, and 10 bases lay in between. CDR3 nucleotide sequence: TGTGCCAGTAGTACGGGGGAGGTCTATGGCTACACCTTC. It specifies CASSTGEVYGYTF.

The CDR3 loop reads CASSQDAGLVPYEQYF. CDR3 sequence (DNA): TGTGCCAGCAGCCAAGACGCGGGACTAGTACCCTACGAGCAGTACTTC. The chain is built from TRBV5-4 and TRBJ2-7; 8 positions agree with TRBD2. Losses at the gene ends were 4 bases for V and 2 bases for J; bases not matched to a gene: 11. The CDR3 contains 16 residues. The germline gives CDR1 SGHNT, CDR2 YYREEE (reference sequence).

The chain employs TRBV29-1 and TRBJ1-6, with D hard to call. V was cut by 4 bases and J by 4 bases, with 8 bases left in between. The CDR3 is made up of 13 amino acids. Germline CDR1 SQVTM, CDR2 ANQGSEA. CDR3 in DNA: TGCAGCGTTGGGCAGACTTATAATTCACCCCTCCACTTT. Translated, it gives CSVGQTYNSPLHF.

CDR3 sequence reads: CASSPDSTYEQYF. The CDR3 DNA reads as TGTGCCAGCAGCCCCGACAGTACCTACGAGCAGTACTTC. The chain combines TRBV7-8 with TRBJ2-7; D might be TRBD1 (5 bases). Germline V gene sequence: CDR1 SGHVS, CDR2 FQNEAQ. The CDR3 spans 13 residues. Trimming pared 5 bases from V and 2 bases from J, leaving 10 bases between.

The J gene is TRBJ1-2, the V gene TRBV30; D unresolved. CDR1 GTSNPN and CDR2 SVGIG come from the germline V gene (reference sequence). The V and J ends lost 3 bases and 5 bases respectively, with 19 bases between them. This CDR3 spans 15 amino acids. The CDR3 sequence is CAWRKDGRLEYGYTF. In DNA, the CDR3 is TGTGCCTGGAGAAAAGACGGCAGGTTAGAGTATGGCTACACCTTC. Based on the CDR3 plus reference TRBV30 and TRBJ1-2, the full variable domain is SQTIHQWPATLVQPVGSPLSLECTVEGTSNPNLYWYRQAAGRGLQLLFYSVGIGQISSEVPQNLSASRPQDRQFILSSKKLLLSDSGFYLCAWRKDGRLEYGYTFGSGTRLTVV.

The chain employs TRBV7-6 and TRBJ1-1; D uncertain. Germline-derived CDR1 and CDR2 are SGHVS and FNYEAQ. CDR3 length: 15 amino acids. Trimming cost V 8 bases and J 0 bases, with 16 bases left between them. The CDR3 here is CASRKSTWLNTEAFF. CDR3 coding DNA: TGTGCCAGCCGAAAAAGCACGTGGTTGAACACTGAAGCTTTCTTT.

The rearrangement links TRBV19 to TRBJ1-5; 8 bases are shared with TRBD1. This CDR3 region has 14 residues. Germline CDR1 reads LNHDA; CDR2 reads SQIVND (reference sequence). V lost 10 bases, J lost 4 bases, and 9 bases stayed unmatched. CDR3 region: CATLDRASNQPQHF. In DNA, the CDR3 is TGTGCCACCCTGGACAGGGCTTCGAATCAGCCCCAGCATTTT.

J is TRBJ2-2 and V is TRBV5-6, with 12 positions matching TRBD1. The germline V gene encodes CDR1 SGHDT and CDR2 YYEEEE. With 2 bases clipped from V and 6 bases from J, the junction kept 11 bases outside the gene matches. The CDR3 sequence is 18 residues long. The CDR3 loop is CASSFKPLGTGGPGELFF. The CDR3 DNA sequence: TGTGCCAGCAGCTTCAAACCCCTAGGGACAGGGGGCCCCGGGGAGCTGTTTTTT.

The V call is TRBV3-1 (or the pseudogene TRBV3-2), the J call TRBJ1-2; 7 positions match TRBD1. V lost 5 bases to trimming and J lost 7 bases; unmatched junction nucleotides: 10. The CDR3 is 14 residues long. The V gene's germline CDR1 is LGHDT and CDR2 YNNKEL (reference sequence). In nucleotides, the CDR3 is TGTGCCAGCAGCAAACAGGGGCCCCAATCTGGCTACACCTTC. Amino acid sequence: CASSKQGPQSGYTF.